This is a list of T cell receptor beta chains from one sample in a study of post-analysis software for immune sequencing data. TCRdb re-called the PCR reads through MiXCR, storing one row per CDR3 protein. Here the sample spans under 900,000 distinct CDR3 sequences, around 53% being singletons. Sequenced sample: blood. The receptors come from a girl between 5 and 17 years old with multiple sclerosis. Each CDR3 is given with its conserved first and last residue. A D gene is named only where the DNA matches it firmly. The size of a clone is reported for some rows only, either as once, few or many, or as a class for expanded clones.

v_call	d_call	cdr3_length	clone_size	j_call	cdr3_aa	cdr3_nt
TRBV12-3/TRBV12-4	-	14	-	TRBJ1-2	CASSPRDFVYGYTF	TGTGCCAGCAGCCCTCGGGACTTCGTGTATGGCTACACCTTC
TRBV7-2	-	14	-	TRBJ1-2	CASSLVTGSGDYTF	TGTGCCAGCAGCCTAGTGACAGGTAGCGGCGACTACACCTTC
TRBV9	-	15	-	TRBJ2-5	CASSVLSGSGETQYF	TGTGCCAGCAGCGTCCTCTCAGGGTCAGGGGAGACCCAGTACTTC
TRBV15	TRBD1	15	-	TRBJ2-5	CATSRHRDRGQTQYF	TGTGCCACCAGCAGACACCGGGACAGGGGCCAGACCCAGTACTTC
TRBV18	TRBD2	16	-	TRBJ2-5	CASSPREGLAVETQYF	TGTGCCAGCTCACCGCGCGAGGGACTAGCTGTCGAGACCCAGTACTTC
TRBV24-1	-	15	-	TRBJ2-7	CAPQSATGTSYEQYF	TGTGCCCCTCAGTCGGCGACAGGAACCTCCTACGAGCAGTACTTC
TRBV7-9	-	14	-	TRBJ2-4	CASSPAQGKNIQYF	TGTGCCAGCAGCCCCGCCCAGGGTAAAAACATTCAGTACTTC
TRBV6-5	-	15	few	TRBJ2-7	CASRAVGGGPCEQYF	TGTGCCAGCAGGGCCGTTGGCGGGGGCCCTTGCGAGCAGTACTTC
TRBV2	-	12	-	TRBJ2-7	CARGRQTYEQYF	TGTGCCAGGGGGAGGCAGACCTACGAGCAGTACTTC
TRBV10-3	-	14	-	TRBJ2-7	CAISVQHGTYEQYF	TGTGCCATCAGTGTACAACATGGGACGTACGAGCAGTACTTC
TRBV5-1	-	12	-	TRBJ2-2	CASSQITGELFF	TGCGCCAGCAGCCAAATTACCGGGGAGCTGTTTTTT
TRBV5-1	-	14	many	TRBJ1-2	CASSPGGGTGGYTF	TGCGCCAGCAGCCCCGGTGGGGGCACGGGAGGCTACACCTTC
TRBV5-5	-	13	-	TRBJ2-3	CASILEPRRGQYF	TGTGCCAGCATCCTTGAGCCGCGCCGCGGGCAGTATTTT
TRBV29-1	TRBD1	14	few	TRBJ1-1	CSVKGQGVQGEAFF	TGCAGCGTTAAGGGACAGGGGGTTCAGGGTGAAGCTTTCTTT
TRBV12-3/TRBV12-4	-	18	once	TRBJ2-6	CASSFLGGRDSGANVLTF	TGTGCCAGCAGTTTTCTAGGAGGTAGAGACTCTGGGGCCAACGTCCTGACTTTC
TRBV27	TRBD1	16	-	TRBJ1-2	CASSPLPPQGNYGYTF	TGTGCCAGCAGTCCACTACCCCCACAGGGGAACTATGGCTACACCTTC
TRBV3-1	-	14	-	TRBJ2-1	CASSPNRDYDEQFF	TGTGCCAGCAGCCCCAACCGAGACTACGATGAGCAGTTCTTC
TRBV7-9	-	17	once	TRBJ1-1	CASSLGGTPKLNTEAFF	TGTGCCAGCAGCTTGGGTGGGACACCGAAGCTGAACACTGAAGCTTTCTTT
TRBV7-8	TRBD2	18	few	TRBJ2-1	CASSLTLGLAGLYNEQFF	TGTGCCAGCAGCTTAACTCTCGGACTAGCGGGACTCTACAATGAGCAGTTCTTC
TRBV12-3/TRBV12-4	-	14	-	TRBJ2-6	CASSRGAPANVRTF	TGTGCCAGCAGCAGGGGGGCCCCCGCCAACGTCCGGACTTTC
TRBV29-1	TRBD2	15	-	TRBJ2-1	CSYRGGLAGYNEQFF	TGCAGCTATCGAGGAGGACTAGCGGGATACAATGAGCAGTTCTTC
TRBV6-1	-	13	few	TRBJ1-1	CASSVTANTEAFF	TGTGCCAGCAGTGTAACAGCGAACACTGAAGCTTTCTTT
TRBV27	-	12	-	TRBJ2-3	CASRGAIDTQYF	TGTGCCAGTCGGGGGGCTATTGATACGCAGTATTTT
TRBV20-1	TRBD2	14	-	TRBJ2-5	CSATLAGVEETQYF	TGCAGTGCTACACTAGCGGGAGTTGAAGAGACCCAGTACTTC
TRBV7-2	TRBD2	16	-	TRBJ2-5	CASSLGSSGFRETQYF	TGTGCCAGCAGCTTAGGGTCTAGCGGCTTCAGAGAGACCCAGTACTTC
TRBV9	TRBD2	19	-	TRBJ2-3	CASSVALAGGPRSTDTQYF	TGTGCCAGCAGCGTAGCGCTAGCGGGAGGGCCTCGTAGCACAGATACGCAGTATTTT
TRBV12-3/TRBV12-4	-	17	-	TRBJ2-1	CASSLLLGGALSNEQFF	TGTGCCAGCAGTTTACTACTAGGCGGGGCCCTCTCCAATGAGCAGTTCTTC
TRBV9	-	14	once	TRBJ2-5	CASSPRGTPGEQYF	TGTGCCAGCAGCCCCAGGGGGACCCCGGGGGAGCAGTACTTC
TRBV5-1	-	15	-	TRBJ2-5	CASSLGSWAQETQYF	TGCGCCAGCAGCTTGGGAAGTTGGGCACAAGAGACCCAGTACTTC
TRBV20-1	TRBD2	16	-	TRBJ2-5	CSAVGTSGSLRETQYF	TGCAGTGCGGTGGGGACTAGCGGGAGCTTAAGAGAGACCCAGTACTTC
TRBV7-6	-	13	-	TRBJ2-1	CASSLDYYNEQFF	TGTGCCAGCAGCTTAGACTACTACAATGAGCAGTTCTTC
TRBV7-2	TRBD1	18	-	TRBJ1-2	CASSPGVGRDRGAYGHTF	TGTGCCAGCAGCCCGGGGGTGGGCCGGGACAGGGGCGCATATGGCCACACCTTC
TRBV6-6	TRBD2	17	-	TRBJ2-1	CASSSSGLAVSYNEQFF	TGTGCCAGCAGTTCCTCGGGACTAGCGGTATCCTACAATGAGCAGTTCTTC
TRBV29-1	-	16	-	TRBJ2-7	CSVGDFERSPTYEQYF	TGCAGCGTTGGTGACTTTGAGCGGAGCCCGACCTACGAGCAGTACTTC
TRBV6-5	TRBD1	15	once	TRBJ2-1	CASSARLGQGDEQFF	TGTGCCAGCAGTGCCCGTCTGGGACAGGGGGATGAGCAGTTCTTC
TRBV12-3/TRBV12-4	-	15	-	TRBJ1-2	CASSPDEGRNYGYTF	TGTGCCAGCAGTCCCGATGAGGGGAGGAACTATGGCTACACCTTC
TRBV4-1	-	23	-	TRBJ2-3	CASREKGQGSAILTSAGTDTQYF	TGCGCCAGCAGGGAAAAGGGGCAGGGGTCCGCCATTCTAACATCCGCCGGCACAGATACGCAGTATTTT
TRBV7-3	-	16	few	TRBJ1-2	CASSLSPGPENYGYTF	TGTGCCAGCAGCTTAAGCCCGGGGCCGGAAAACTATGGCTACACCTTC
TRBV25-1	-	14	few	TRBJ2-7	CASSEYQGSYEQYF	TGTGCCAGCAGTGAATATCAGGGATCCTACGAGCAGTACTTC
TRBV6-4	TRBD2	14	many	TRBJ2-4	CASSDSGEGNIQYF	TGTGCCAGCAGTGACTCGGGGGAGGGAAACATTCAGTACTTC
TRBV7-9	TRBD1	15	-	TRBJ2-5	CASSLHRDRQETLYF	TGTGCCAGCAGCTTACATCGGGACAGACAAGAGACCCTGTACTTC
TRBV12-3/TRBV12-4	TRBD2	15	few	TRBJ2-6	CASSFAGVGANVLTF	TGTGCCAGCAGTTTTGCGGGGGTCGGGGCCAACGTCCTGACTTTC
TRBV29-1	-	11	-	TRBJ2-7	CSVGSFHEQYF	TGCAGCGTTGGATCATTCCACGAGCAGTACTTC
TRBV7-9	TRBD2	15	-	TRBJ2-4	CAGSLDSGSQNIQYF	TGTGCCGGCAGCCTGGATAGCGGGAGTCAAAACATTCAGTACTTC
TRBV20-1	TRBD2	16	once	TRBJ2-3	CSARGWEREGTDTQYF	TGCAGTGCTAGAGGGTGGGAGCGGGAGGGCACAGATACGCAGTATTTT
TRBV29-1	TRBD1	14	-	TRBJ2-7	CSVVEVQGYNEQYF	TGCAGCGTTGTTGAGGTACAGGGGTACAATGAGCAGTACTTC
TRBV7-2	TRBD1	17	-	TRBJ2-4	CASSLPLGQGIKNIQYF	TGTGCCAGCAGCCTTCCCCTGGGACAGGGGATAAAAAACATTCAGTACTTC
TRBV10-3	-	14	-	TRBJ1-2	CAISPVGRVYGYTF	TGTGCCATCAGCCCCGTGGGACGGGTCTATGGCTACACCTTC
TRBV29-1	TRBD1	14	-	TRBJ2-1	CSVEGGGAYNEQFF	TGCAGCGTTGAAGGAGGGGGCGCCTACAATGAGCAGTTCTTC
TRBV20-1	TRBD1	14	few	TRBJ1-2	CSAINRGRHYGYTF	TGCAGTGCTATAAACAGGGGGCGTCACTATGGCTACACCTTC
TRBV20-1	-	15	-	TRBJ2-1	CSADPQGSGYNEQFF	TGCAGTGCTGACCCCCAGGGTAGCGGATACAATGAGCAGTTCTTC
TRBV5-1	-	15	-	TRBJ1-1	CASSLTGFMNTEAFF	TGCGCCAGCAGCTTGACAGGGTTCATGAACACTGAAGCTTTCTTT
TRBV28	TRBD2	17	-	TRBJ2-3	CASSPRYEREFTDTQYF	TGTGCCAGCAGTCCCCGATATGAGCGGGAGTTCACAGATACGCAGTATTTT
TRBV29-1	-	13	-	TRBJ2-5	CSVAGLLQETQYF	TGCAGCGTTGCTGGTCTGCTACAAGAGACCCAGTACTTC